This T cell receptor beta chain was obtained from a study of T cells in Graves' hyperthyroidism and ophthalmopathy. Graves' hyperthyroidism qualified as stable when ophthalmopathy did not progress within 18 months. Patients aged 18 to 65 had newly diagnosed hyperthyroidism that had lasted under 2 months. Diagnoses rested on clinical symptoms, serum thyroxine and TRAb, thyroid ultrasound and orbital computed tomography. RNA transcripts were the template for amplifying TCR beta CDR3 regions. A first-round RT-PCR of the TCR CDR3 used the HTBI primer set. TCRdb processed the multiplex PCR reads anew with MiXCR; each CDR3 protein has one entry. The data hold hundreds of thousands of distinct CDR3 sequences, with roughly 50% observed a single time. CDR1 and CDR2 from the germline V gene are SGHTA and FQGNSA. The ends were cut back, 1 base at V and 7 bases at J, with 8 bases in the middle. This CDR3 has 13 amino acids.

This clonotype was observed at least ten times. The receptor's source is a young woman with Graves' hyperthyroidism. The sequencing input was peripheral blood or thyroid tissue (not recorded which). V is TRBV7-2 and J is TRBJ1-5, with D uncertain. CDR3 protein: CASSLGQEQPQHF. The CDR3 nucleotides are TGTGCCAGCAGCTTAGGGCAGGAACAGCCCCAGCATTTT.